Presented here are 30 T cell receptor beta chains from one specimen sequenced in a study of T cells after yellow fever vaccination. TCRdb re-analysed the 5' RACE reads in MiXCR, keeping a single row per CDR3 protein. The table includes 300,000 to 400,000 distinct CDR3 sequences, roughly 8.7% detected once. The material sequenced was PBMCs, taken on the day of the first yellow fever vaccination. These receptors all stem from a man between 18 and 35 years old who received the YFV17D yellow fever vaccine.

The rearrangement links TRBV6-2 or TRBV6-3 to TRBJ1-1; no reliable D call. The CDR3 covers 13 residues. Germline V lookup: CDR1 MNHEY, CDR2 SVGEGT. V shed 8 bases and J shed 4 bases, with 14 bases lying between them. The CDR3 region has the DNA TGTGCCAGCGGCTATTATCGCGGCACTGAAGCTTTCTTT. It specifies CASGYYRGTEAFF.

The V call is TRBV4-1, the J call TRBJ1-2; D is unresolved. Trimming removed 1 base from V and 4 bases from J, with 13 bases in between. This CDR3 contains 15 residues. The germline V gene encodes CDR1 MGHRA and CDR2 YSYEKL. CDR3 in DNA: TGCGCCAGCAGCCAAGTCCGGAGCCGTCTCTATGGCTACACCTTC. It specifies CASSQVRSRLYGYTF.

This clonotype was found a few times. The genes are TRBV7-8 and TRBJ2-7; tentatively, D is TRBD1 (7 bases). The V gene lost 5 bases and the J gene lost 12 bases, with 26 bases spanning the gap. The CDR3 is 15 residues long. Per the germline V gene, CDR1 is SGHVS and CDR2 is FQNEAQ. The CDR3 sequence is CASSPEPHQTGRPYF. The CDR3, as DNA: TGTGCCAGCAGCCCTGAGCCCCATCAGACAGGGAGGCCGTACTTC.

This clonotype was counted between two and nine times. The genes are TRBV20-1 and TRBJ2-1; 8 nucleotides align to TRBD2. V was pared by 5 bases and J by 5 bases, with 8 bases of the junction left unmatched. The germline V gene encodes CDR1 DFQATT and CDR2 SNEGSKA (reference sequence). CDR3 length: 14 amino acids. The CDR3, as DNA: TGCAGTGCTCCTCTTACGGGGGGGGACAATGAGCAGTTCTTC. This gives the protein CSAPLTGGDNEQFF.

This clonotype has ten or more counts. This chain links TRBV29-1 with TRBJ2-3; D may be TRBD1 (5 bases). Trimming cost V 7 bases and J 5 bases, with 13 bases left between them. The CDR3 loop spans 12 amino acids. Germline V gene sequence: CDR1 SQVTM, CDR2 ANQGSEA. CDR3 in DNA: TGCAGCGCGGGCAGGGAAGGAGATACGCAGTATTTT. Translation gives CSAGREGDTQYF.

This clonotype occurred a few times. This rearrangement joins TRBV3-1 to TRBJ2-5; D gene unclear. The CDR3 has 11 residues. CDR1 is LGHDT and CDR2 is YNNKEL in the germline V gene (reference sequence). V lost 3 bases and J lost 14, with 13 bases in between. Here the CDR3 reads CASSHSPRVYF. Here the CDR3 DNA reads TGTGCCAGCAGCCACTCACCAAGGGTCTACTTC.

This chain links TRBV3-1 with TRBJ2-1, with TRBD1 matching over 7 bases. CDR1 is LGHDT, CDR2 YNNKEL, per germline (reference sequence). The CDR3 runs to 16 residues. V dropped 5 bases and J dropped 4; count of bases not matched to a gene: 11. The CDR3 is CASSYLDRDLYNEQFF. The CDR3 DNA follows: TGTGCCAGCAGCTACCTCGACAGGGATCTTTACAATGAGCAGTTCTTC.

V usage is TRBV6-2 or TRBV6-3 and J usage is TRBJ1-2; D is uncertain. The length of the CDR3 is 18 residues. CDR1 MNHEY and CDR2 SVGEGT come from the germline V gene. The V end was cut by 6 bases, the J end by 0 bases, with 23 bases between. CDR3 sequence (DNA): TGTGCCAGCAGCCCCTCACCGGGTTCCCTGCGCTCTAACTATGGCTACACCTTC. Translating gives CASSPSPGSLRSNYGYTF.

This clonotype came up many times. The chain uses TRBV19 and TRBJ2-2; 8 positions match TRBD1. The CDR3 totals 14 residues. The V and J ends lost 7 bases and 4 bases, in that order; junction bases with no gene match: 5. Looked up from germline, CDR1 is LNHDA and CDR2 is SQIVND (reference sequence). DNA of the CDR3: TGTGCCAGTATCAGGGGGCAGCGCACCGGGGAGCTGTTTTTT. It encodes CASIRGQRTGELFF. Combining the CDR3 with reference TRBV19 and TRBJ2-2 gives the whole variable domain DGGITQSPKYLFRKEGQNVTLSCEQNLNHDAMYWYRQDPGQGLRLIYYSQIVNDFQKGDIAEGYSVSREKKESFPLTVTSAQKNPTAFYLCASIRGQRTGELFFGEGSRLTVL.

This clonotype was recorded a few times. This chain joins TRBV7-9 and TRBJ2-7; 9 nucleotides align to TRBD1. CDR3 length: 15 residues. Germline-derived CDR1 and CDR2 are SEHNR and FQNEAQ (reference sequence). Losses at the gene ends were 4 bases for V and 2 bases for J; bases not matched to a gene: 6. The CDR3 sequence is CASSSPGQGPYEQYV. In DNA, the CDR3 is TGTGCCAGCAGCTCACCCGGACAGGGGCCCTACGAGCAGTACGTC.

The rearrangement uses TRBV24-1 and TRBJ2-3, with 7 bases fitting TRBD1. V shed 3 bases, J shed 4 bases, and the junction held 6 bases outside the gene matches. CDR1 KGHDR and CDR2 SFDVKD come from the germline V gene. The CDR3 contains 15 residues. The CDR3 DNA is TGTGCCACCAGTGATGGGACAGTTTCCGCAGATACGCAGTATTTT. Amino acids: CATSDGTVSADTQYF.

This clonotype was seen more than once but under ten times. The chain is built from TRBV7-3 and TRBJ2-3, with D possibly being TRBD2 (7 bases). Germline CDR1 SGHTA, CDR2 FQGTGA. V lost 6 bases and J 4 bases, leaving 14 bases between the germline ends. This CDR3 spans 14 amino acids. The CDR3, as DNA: TGTGCCAGCAGTCCGGGGGGCAGGCCAGATACGCAGTATTTT. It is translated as CASSPGGRPDTQYF.

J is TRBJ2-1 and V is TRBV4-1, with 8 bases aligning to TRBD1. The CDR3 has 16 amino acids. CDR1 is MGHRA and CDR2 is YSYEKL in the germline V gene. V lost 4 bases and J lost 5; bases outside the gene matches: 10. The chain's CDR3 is CASSPTGGPPDNEQFF. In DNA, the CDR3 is TGCGCCAGCAGCCCCACAGGGGGGCCCCCTGACAATGAGCAGTTCTTC.

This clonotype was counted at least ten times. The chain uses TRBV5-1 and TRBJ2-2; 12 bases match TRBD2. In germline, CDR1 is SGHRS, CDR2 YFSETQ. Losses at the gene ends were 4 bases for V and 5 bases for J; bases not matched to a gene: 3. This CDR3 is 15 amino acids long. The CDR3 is CASSLTSGGTGELFF. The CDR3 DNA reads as TGCGCCAGCAGCCTGACTAGCGGGGGAACCGGGGAGCTGTTTTTT.

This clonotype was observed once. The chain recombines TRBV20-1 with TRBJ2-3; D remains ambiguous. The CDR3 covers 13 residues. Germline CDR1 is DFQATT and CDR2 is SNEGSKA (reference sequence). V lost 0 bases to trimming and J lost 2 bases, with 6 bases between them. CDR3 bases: TGCAGTGCTAGAGACCAAGACACAGATACGCAGTATTTT. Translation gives CSARDQDTDTQYF.

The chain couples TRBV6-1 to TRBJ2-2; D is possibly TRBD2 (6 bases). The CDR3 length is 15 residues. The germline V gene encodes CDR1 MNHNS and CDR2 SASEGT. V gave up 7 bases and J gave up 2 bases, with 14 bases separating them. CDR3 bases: TGTGCCAGCACCCCACGGGGGATAAACACCGGGGAGCTGTTTTTT. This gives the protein CASTPRGINTGELFF.

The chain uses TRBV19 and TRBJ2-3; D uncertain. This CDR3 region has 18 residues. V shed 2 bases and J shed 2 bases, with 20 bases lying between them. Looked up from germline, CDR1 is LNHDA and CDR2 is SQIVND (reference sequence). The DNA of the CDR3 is TGTGCCAGTAGTATACCTATGGGCCCGCGGCCACTCACAGATACGCAGTATTTT. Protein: CASSIPMGPRPLTDTQYF.

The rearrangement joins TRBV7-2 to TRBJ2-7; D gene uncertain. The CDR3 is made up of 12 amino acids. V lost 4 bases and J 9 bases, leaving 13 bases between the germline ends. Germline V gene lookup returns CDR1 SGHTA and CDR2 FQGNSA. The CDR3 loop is CASSSGRLGQYF. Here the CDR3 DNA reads TGTGCCAGCAGCTCCGGGCGCCTGGGGCAGTACTTC.

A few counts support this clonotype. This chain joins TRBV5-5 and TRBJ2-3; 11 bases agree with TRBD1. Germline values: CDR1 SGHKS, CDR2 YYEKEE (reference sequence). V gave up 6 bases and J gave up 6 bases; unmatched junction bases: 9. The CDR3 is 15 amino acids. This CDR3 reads CASTPEGQGVDTQYF. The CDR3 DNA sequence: TGTGCCAGCACCCCCGAGGGACAGGGGGTGGATACGCAGTATTTT.

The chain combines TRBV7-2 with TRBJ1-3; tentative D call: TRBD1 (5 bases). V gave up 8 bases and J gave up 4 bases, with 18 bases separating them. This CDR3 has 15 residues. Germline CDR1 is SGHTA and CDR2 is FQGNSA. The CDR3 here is CASHTTGAGGNTIYF. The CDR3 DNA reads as TGTGCCAGCCACACGACCGGGGCGGGCGGAAACACCATATATTTT.

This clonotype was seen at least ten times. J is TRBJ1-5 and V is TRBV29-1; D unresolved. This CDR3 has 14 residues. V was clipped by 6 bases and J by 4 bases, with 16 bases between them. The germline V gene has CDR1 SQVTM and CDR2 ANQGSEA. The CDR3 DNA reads TGCAGCGTAGCCGTGGACGGGAAAAATCAGCCCCAGCATTTT. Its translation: CSVAVDGKNQPQHF. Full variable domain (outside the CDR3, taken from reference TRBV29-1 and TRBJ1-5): SAVISQKPSRDICQRGTSLTIQCQVDSQVTMMFWYRQQPGQSLTLIATANQGSEATYESGFVIDKFPISRPNLTFSTLTVSNMSPEDSSIYLCSVAVDGKNQPQHFGDGTRLSIL.

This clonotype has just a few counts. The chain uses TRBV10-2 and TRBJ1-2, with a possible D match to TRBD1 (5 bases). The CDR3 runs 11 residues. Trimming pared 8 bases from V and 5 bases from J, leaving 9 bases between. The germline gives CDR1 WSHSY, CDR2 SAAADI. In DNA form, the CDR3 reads TGCGCCAGCGGGACCGGGTATGGCTACACCTTC. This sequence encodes CASGTGYGYTF.

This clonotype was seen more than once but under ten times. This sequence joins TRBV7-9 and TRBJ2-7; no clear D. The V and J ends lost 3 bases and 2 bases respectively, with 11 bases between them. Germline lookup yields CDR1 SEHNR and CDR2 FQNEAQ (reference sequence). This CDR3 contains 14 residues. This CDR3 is CASSFLDAAYEQYF. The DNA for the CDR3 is TGTGCCAGCAGCTTTCTGGACGCGGCCTACGAGCAGTACTTC.

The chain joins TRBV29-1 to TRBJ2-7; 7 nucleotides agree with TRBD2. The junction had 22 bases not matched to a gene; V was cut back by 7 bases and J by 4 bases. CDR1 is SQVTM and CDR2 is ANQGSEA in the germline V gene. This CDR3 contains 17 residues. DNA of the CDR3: TGCAGCGCCCTCCTGGCAGGTATAGCGGGTGCTGGATACGAGCAGTACTTC. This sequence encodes CSALLAGIAGAGYEQYF.

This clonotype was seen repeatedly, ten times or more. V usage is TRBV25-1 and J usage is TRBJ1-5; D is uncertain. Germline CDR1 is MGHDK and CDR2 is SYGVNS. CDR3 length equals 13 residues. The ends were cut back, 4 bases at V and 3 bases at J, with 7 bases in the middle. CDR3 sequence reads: CASSAAANQPQHF. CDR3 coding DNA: TGTGCCAGCAGTGCGGCAGCCAATCAGCCCCAGCATTTT.

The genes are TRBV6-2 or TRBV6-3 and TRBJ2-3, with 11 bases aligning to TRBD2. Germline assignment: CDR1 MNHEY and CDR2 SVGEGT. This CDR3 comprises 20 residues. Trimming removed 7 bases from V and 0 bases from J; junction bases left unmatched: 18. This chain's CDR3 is CASKTASGTSGRASTDTQYF. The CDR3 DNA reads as TGTGCCAGCAAAACTGCTTCCGGGACTAGCGGCCGTGCTAGCACAGATACGCAGTATTTT.

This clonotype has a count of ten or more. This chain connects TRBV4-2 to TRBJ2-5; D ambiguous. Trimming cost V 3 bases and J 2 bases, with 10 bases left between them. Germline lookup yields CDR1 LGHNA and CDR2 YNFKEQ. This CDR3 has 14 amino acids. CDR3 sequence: CASSQKSRQETQYF. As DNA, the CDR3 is TGTGCCAGCAGCCAGAAGAGTAGGCAAGAGACCCAGTACTTC.

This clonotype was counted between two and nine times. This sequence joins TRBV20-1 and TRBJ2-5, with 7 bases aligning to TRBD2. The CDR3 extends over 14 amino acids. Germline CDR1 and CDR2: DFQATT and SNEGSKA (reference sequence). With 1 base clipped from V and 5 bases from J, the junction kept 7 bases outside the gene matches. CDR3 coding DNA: TGCAGTGCTAGAGCCCAGGCGGGGGTTGAGACCCAGTACTTC. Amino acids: CSARAQAGVETQYF.

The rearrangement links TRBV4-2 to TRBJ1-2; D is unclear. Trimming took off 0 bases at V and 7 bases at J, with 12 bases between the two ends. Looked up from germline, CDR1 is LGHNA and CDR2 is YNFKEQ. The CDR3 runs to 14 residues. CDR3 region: CASSQDRPQAGYTF. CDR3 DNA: TGTGCCAGCAGCCAAGATAGACCGCAGGCTGGCTACACCTTC.

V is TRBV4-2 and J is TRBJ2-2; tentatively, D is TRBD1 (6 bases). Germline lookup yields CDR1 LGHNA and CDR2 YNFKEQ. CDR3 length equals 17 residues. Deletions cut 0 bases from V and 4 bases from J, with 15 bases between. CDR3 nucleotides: TGTGCCAGCAGCCAAGATACGCTGGGGGCGGGCACCGGGGAGCTGTTTTTT. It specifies CASSQDTLGAGTGELFF.